The subject of this entry is one TCR beta chain. Its antigen remains unidentified. These data are taken from a study of immune evolution from preneoplasia to lung adenocarcinoma. Generated by immunoSEQ multiplex PCR, the TCRdb table keeps only in-frame clones and is missing some. The table lists 4,000 to 5,500 clones, roughly four fifths of them singletons. Study-level points and caveats: From normal lung to invasive adenocarcinoma, top clone frequencies appeared to decrease. Highest clonality occurred in KRAS-mutant, not EGFR-mutant or double wild-type, nodules.

Germline CDR1 reads LNHNV; CDR2 reads YYDKDF (reference sequence). Trimming left V 0 bases short and J 0 bases short, with 12 bases between. The CDR3 has 17 amino acids. Two lung cancer pathologists independently confirmed each histologic diagnosis. Premalignant or tumor cells were enriched by macro-dissection after pathologic assessment. The chain employs TRBV15 and TRBJ1-3, with a possible D match to TRBD1 (6 bases). The sample consisted of FFPE minimally invasive lung adenocarcinoma tissue. The clonotype was recovered from a person over 45 with lung adenocarcinoma. CDR3 DNA: TGTGCCACCAGCAGAGACAGGGGCAGCTTCTCTGGAAACACCATATATTTT. The encoded protein is CATSRDRGSFSGNTIYF.